This TCR beta chain originates from a study of cytomegalovirus exposure and HLA in healthy donors. Whole-study findings and limits: Cytomegalovirus association was assigned to approximately 180 TCR beta chains. In an earlier analysis, in some 540 donors, most V segments appeared productive either ~90% or ~30% of the time. Later analysis identified a missense DCLRE1C variant that was linked to TCR beta V- and J-gene trimming.

The PCR was carried out with 60 Vbeta primers and 13 Jbeta primers. The protocol was immunoSEQ multiplex PCR, while the TCRdb copy is restricted to in-frame clones and leaves out a portion. The data show some 110,000 clones, approximately 70% seen once. The V gene lost 4 bases and the J gene lost 8 bases, with 11 bases spanning the gap. This CDR3 has 12 amino acids. Germline CDR1 reads SGHDN; CDR2 reads FVKESK. Regarding this clone: As yet, its antigen is unknown.

The material sequenced was PBMCs. V usage is TRBV14 and J usage is TRBJ1-2; D unresolved. The clonotype originates from a man aged 25 to 40 in good health and CMV-seropositive. The chain's CDR3 is CASSRGTLGYTF. The CDR3 DNA follows: TGTGCCAGCAGCCGAGGTACCTTGGGCTACACCTTC.